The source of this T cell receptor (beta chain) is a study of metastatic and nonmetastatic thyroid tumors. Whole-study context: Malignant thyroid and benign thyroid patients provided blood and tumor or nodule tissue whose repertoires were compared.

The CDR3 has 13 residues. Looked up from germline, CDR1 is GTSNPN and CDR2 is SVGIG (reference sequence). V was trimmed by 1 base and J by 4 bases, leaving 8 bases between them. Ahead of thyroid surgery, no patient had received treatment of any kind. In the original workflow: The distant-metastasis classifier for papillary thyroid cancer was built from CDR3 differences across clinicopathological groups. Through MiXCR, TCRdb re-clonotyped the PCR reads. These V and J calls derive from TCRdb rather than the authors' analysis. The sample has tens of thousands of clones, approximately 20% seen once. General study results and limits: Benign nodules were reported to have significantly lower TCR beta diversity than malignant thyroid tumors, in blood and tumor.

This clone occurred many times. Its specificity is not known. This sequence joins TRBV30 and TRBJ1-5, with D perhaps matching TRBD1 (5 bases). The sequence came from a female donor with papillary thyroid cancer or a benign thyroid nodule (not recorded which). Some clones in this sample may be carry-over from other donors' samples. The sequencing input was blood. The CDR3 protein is CAWSGGVNQPQHF. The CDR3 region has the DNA TGTGCCTGGAGTGGAGGGGTTAATCAGCCCCAGCATTTT.